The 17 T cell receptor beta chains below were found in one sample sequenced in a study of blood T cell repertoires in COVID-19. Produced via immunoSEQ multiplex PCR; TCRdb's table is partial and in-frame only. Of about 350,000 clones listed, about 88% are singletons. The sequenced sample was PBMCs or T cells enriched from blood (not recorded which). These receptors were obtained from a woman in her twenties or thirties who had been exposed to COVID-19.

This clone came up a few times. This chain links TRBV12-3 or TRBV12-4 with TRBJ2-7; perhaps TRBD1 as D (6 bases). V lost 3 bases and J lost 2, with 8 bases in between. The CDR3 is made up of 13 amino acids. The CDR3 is CASSLDSPYEQYF. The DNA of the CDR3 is TGTGCCAGCAGTTTGGACAGTCCCTACGAGCAGTACTTC.

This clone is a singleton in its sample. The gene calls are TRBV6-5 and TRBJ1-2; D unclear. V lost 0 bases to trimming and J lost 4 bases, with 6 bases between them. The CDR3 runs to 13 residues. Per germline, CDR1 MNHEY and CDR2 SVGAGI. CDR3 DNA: TGTGCCAGCAGTTACTCGAGGATCTATGGCTACACCTTC. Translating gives CASSYSRIYGYTF.

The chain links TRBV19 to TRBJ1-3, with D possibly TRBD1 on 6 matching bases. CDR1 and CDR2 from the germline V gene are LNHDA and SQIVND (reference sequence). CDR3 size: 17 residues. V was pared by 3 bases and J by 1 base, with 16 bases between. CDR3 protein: CASSISTGLRSGNTIYF. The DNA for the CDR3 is TGTGCCAGTAGTATTTCGACAGGTTTGAGATCTGGAAACACCATATATTTT.

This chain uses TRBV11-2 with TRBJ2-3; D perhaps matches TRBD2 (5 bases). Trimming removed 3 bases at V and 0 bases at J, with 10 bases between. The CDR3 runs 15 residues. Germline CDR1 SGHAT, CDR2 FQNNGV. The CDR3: CASSFRTSSTDTQYF. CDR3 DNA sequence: TGTGCCAGCAGCTTTCGGACTTCTAGCACAGATACGCAGTATTTT.

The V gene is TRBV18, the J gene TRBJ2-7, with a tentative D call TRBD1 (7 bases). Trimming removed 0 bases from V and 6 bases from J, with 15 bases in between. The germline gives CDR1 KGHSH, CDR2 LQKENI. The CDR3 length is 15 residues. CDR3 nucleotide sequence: TGTGCCAGCTCACCACCGACCGGAGGGGGCCTCGAGCAGTACTTC. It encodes CASSPPTGGGLEQYF.

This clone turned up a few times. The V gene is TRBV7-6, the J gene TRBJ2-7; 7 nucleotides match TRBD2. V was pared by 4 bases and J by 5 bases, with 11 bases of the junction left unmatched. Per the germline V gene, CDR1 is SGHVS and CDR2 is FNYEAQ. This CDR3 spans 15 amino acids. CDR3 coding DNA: TGTGCCAGCAGCTCGAACGGGGAGGGTTGGGACGAGCAGTACTTC. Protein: CASSSNGEGWDEQYF.

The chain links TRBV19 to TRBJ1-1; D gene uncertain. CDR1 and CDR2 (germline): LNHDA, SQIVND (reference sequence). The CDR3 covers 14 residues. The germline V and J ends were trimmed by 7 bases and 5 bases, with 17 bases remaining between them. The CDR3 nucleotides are TGTGCCAGTACTATGACCCCGGGAGGAACTGAAGCTTTCTTT. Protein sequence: CASTMTPGGTEAFF.

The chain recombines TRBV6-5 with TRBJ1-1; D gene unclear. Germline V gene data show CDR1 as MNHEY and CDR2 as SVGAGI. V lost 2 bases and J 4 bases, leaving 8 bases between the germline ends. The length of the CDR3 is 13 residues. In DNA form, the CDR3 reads TGTGCCAGCAGTTACGTGGAGAGCACTGAAGCTTTCTTT. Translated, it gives CASSYVESTEAFF.

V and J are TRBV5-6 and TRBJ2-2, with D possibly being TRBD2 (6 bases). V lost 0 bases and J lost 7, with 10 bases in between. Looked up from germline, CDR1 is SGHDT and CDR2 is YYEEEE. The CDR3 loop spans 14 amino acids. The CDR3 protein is CASSLAGGGGELFF. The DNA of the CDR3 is TGTGCCAGCAGCTTGGCCGGGGGTGGCGGGGAGCTGTTTTTT.

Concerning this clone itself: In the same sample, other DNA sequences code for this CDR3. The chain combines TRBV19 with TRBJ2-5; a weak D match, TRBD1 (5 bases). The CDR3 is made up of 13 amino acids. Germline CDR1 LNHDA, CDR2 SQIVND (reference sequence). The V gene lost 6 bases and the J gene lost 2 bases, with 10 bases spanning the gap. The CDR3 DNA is TGTGCCAGTAGATCGTCAGGGCAAGAGACCCAGTACTTC. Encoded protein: CASRSSGQETQYF.

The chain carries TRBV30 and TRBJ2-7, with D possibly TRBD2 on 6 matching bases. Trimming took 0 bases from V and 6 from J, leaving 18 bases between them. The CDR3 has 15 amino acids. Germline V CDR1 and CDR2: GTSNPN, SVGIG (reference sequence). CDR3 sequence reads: CAWSVRGVGGVEQYF. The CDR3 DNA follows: TGTGCCTGGAGTGTACGAGGCGTGGGGGGAGTCGAGCAGTACTTC. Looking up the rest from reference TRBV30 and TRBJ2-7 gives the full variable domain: SQTIHQWPATLVQPVGSPLSLECTVEGTSNPNLYWYRQAAGRGLQLLFYSVGIGQISSEVPQNLSASRPQDRQFILSSKKLLLSDSGFYLCAWSVRGVGGVEQYFGPGTRLTVT.

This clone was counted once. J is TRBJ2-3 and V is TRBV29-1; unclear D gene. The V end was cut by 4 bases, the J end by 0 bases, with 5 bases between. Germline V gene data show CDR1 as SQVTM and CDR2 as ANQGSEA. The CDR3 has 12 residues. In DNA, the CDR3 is TGCAGCGTTGCCCTAAGCACAGATACGCAGTATTTT. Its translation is CSVALSTDTQYF.

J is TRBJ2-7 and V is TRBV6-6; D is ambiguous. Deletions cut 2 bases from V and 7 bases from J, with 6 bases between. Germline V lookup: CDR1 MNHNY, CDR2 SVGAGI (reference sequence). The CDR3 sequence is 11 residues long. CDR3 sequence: CASSYTREQYF. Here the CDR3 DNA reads TGTGCCAGCAGTTACACGCGGGAGCAGTACTTC.

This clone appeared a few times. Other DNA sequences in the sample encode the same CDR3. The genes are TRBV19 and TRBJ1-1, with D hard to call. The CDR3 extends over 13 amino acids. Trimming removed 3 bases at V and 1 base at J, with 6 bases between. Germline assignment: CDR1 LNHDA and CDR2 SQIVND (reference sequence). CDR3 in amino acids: CASSIKRNTEAFF. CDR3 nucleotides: TGTGCCAGTAGTATCAAGCGGAACACTGAAGCTTTCTTT.

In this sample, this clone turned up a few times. The CDR3 reads CASSEHRGTGELFF. As DNA, the CDR3 is TGTGCCAGCAGTGAACACAGGGGGACCGGGGAGCTGTTTTTT. The rearrangement uses TRBV6-1 and TRBJ2-2; TRBD1 agrees at 8 bases. The CDR3 extends over 14 amino acids. Per germline, CDR1 MNHNS and CDR2 SASEGT. The trim removed 2 bases at V and 5 bases at J, leaving 1 base unmatched.

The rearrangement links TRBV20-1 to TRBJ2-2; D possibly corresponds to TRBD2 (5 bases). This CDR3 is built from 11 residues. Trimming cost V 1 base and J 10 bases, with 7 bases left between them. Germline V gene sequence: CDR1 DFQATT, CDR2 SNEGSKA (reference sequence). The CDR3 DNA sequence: TGCAGTGCTAGAGGCCGGGAGGAGCTGTTTTTT. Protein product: CSARGREELFF.

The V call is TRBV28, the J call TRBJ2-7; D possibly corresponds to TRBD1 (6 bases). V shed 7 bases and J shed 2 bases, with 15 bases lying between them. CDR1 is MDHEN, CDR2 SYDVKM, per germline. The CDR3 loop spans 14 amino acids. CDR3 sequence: CASNAGTLAYEQYF. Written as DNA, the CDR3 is TGTGCCAGCAACGCCGGGACATTAGCCTACGAGCAGTACTTC.